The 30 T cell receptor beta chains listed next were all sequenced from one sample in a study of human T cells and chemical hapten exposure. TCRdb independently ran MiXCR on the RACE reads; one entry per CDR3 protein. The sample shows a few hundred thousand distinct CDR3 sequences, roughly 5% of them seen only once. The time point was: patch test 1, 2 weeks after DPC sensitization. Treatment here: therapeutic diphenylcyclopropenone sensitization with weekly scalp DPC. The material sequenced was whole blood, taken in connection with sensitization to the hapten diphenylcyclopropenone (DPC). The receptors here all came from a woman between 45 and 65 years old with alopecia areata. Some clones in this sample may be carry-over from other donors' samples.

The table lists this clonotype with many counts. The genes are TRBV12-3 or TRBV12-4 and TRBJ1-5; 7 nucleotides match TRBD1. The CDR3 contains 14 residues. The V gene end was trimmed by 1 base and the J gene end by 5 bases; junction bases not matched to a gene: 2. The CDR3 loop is CASSLDQGDQPQHF. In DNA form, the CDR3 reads TGTGCCAGCAGTTTAGATCAGGGGGATCAGCCCCAGCATTTT.

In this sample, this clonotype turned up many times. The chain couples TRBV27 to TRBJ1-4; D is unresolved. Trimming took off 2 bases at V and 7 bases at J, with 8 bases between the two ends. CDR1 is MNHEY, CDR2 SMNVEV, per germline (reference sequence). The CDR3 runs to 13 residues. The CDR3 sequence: CASSLKLSEKLFF. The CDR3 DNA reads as TGTGCCAGCAGTTTAAAATTGAGTGAAAAACTGTTTTTT. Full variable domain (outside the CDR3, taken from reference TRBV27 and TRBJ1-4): EAQVTQNPRYLITVTGKKLTVTCSQNMNHEYMSWYRQDPGLGLRQIYYSMNVEVTDKGDVPEGYKVSRKEKRNFPLILESPSPNQTSLYFCASSLKLSEKLFFGSGTQLSVL.

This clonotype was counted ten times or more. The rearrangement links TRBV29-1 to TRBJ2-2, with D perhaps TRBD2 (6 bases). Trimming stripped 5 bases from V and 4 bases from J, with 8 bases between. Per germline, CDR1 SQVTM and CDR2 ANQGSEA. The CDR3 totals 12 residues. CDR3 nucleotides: TGCAGCGTTAGCGGGTCCACCGGGGAGCTGTTTTTT. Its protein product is CSVSGSTGELFF.

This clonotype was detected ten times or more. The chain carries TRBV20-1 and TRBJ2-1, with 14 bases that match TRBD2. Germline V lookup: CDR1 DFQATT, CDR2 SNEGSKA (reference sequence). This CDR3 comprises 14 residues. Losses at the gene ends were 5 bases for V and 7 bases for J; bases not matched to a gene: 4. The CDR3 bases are TGCAGTGCTTCCGGGACTAGCGGGAGTAATGAGCAGTTCTTC. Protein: CSASGTSGSNEQFF.

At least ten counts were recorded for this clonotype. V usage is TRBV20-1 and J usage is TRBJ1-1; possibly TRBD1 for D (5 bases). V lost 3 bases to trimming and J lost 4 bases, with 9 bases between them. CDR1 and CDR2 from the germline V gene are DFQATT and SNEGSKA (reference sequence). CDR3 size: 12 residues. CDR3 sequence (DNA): TGCAGTGCTAGTATGGGGGGCACTGAAGCTTTCTTT. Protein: CSASMGGTEAFF.

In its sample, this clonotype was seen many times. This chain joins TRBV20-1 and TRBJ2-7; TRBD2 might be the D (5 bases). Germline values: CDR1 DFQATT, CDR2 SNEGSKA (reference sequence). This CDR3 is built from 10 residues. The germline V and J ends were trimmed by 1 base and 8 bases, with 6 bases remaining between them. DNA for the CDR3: TGCAGTGCTAGAGTCGGGAAGCAGTACTTC. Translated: CSARVGKQYF.

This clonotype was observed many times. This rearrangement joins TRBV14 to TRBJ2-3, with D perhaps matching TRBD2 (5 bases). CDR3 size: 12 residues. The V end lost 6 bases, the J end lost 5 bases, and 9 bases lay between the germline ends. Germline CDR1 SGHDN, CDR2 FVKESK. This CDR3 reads CASRSEGDTQYF. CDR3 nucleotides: TGTGCCAGCAGGAGTGAGGGAGATACGCAGTATTTT.

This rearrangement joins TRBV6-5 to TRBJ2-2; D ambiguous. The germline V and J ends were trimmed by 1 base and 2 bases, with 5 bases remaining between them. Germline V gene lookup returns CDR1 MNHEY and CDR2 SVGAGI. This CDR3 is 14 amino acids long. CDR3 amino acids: CASSYYLNTGELFF. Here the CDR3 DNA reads TGTGCCAGCAGTTACTATTTAAACACCGGGGAGCTGTTTTTT.

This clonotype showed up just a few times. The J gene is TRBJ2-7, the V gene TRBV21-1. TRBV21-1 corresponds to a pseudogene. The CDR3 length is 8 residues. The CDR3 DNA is TGTGCCAGCCGCGAGCAGTACTTC. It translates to CASREQYF.

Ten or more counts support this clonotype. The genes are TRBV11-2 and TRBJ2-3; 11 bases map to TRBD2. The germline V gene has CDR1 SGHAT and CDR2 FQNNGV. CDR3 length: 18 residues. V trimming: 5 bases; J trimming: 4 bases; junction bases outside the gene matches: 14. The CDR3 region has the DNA TGTGCCAGCAGCCTATCCTATACGACTAGCGGGGAGGCAGATACGCAGTATTTT. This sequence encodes CASSLSYTTSGEADTQYF. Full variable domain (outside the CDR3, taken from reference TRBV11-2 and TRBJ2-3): EAGVAQSPRYKIIEKRQSVAFWCNPISGHATLYWYQQILGQGPKLLIQFQNNGVVDDSQLPKDRFSAERLKGVDSTLKIQPAKLEDSAVYLCASSLSYTTSGEADTQYFGPGTRLTVL.

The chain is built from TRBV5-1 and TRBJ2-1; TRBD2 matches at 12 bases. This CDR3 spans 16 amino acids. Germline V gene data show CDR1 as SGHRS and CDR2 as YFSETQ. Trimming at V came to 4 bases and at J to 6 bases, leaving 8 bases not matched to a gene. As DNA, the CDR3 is TGCGCCAGCAGCCCCAAGACTAGCGGGGGAATCAATGAGCAGTTCTTC. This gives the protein CASSPKTSGGINEQFF.

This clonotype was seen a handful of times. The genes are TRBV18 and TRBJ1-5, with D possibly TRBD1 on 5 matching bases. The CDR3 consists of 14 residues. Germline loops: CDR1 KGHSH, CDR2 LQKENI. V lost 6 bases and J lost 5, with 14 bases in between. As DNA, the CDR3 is TGTGCCAGCTCCCCCGGGACGGTAGATCAGCCCCAGCATTTT. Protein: CASSPGTVDQPQHF.

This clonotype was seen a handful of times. CDR3 region: CASSQSSGTNTGELFF. CDR3 nucleotides: TGTGCCAGCAGCCAAAGTAGCGGGACCAACACCGGGGAGCTGTTTTTT. The chain carries TRBV4-2 and TRBJ2-2; TRBD2 aligns across 8 bases. The CDR3 contains 16 residues. Germline trimming cut 2 bases from V and 2 bases from J; bases unmatched to any gene: 4. CDR1 is LGHNA and CDR2 is YNFKEQ in the germline V gene.

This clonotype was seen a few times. The CDR3 loop is CACSTGGMNTEAFF. The CDR3 nucleotides read TGTGCCTGTAGTACAGGGGGAATGAACACTGAAGCTTTCTTT. The chain carries TRBV30 and TRBJ1-1, with 8 bases lining up with TRBD1. The CDR3 runs to 14 residues. The J segment lost 0 bases and the V segment lost 6 bases, leaving 6 bases of the junction unmatched. Germline values: CDR1 GTSNPN, CDR2 SVGIG (reference sequence).

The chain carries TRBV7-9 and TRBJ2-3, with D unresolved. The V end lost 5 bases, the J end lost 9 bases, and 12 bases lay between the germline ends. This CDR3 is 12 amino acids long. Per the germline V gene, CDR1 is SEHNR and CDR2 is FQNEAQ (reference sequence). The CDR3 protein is CASSPSLGTQYF. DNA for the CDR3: TGTGCCAGCAGCCCCAGTTTGGGAACGCAGTATTTT. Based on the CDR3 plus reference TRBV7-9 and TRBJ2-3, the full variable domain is DTGVSQNPRHKITKRGQNVTFRCDPISEHNRLYWYRQTLGQGPEFLTYFQNEAQLEKSRLLSDRFSAERPKGSFSTLEIQRTEQGDSAMYLCASSPSLGTQYFGPGTRLTVL.

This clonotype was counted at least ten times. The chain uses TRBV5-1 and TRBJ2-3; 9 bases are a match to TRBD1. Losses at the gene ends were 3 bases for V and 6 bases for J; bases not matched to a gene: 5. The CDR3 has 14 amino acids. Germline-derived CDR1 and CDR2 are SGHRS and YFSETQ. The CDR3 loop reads CASSWGTGMDTQYF. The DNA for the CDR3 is TGCGCCAGCAGCTGGGGGACAGGGATGGATACGCAGTATTTT.

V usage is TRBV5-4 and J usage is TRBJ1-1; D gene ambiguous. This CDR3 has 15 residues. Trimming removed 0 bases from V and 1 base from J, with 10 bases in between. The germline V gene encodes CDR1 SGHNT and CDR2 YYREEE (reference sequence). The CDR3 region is CASSLEEGWNTEAFF. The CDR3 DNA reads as TGTGCCAGCAGCTTGGAAGAGGGATGGAACACTGAAGCTTTCTTT. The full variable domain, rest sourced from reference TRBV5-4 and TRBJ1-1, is ETGVTQSPTHLIKTRGQQVTLRCSSQSGHNTVSWYQQALGQGPQFIFQYYREEENGRGNFPPRFSGLQFPNYSSELNVNALELDDSALYLCASSLEEGWNTEAFFGQGTRLTVV.

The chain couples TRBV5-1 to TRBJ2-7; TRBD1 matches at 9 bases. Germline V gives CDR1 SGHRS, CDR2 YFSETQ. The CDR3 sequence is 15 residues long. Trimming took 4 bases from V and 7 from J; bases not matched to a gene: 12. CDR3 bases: TGCGCCAGCAGCATCGGACAGGGGTCGGGACGGGAGCAGTACTTC. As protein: CASSIGQGSGREQYF. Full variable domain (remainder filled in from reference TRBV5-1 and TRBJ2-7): KAGVTQTPRYLIKTRGQQVTLSCSPISGHRSVSWYQQTPGQGLQFLFEYFSETQRNKGNFPGRFSGRQFSNSRSEMNVSTLELGDSALYLCASSIGQGSGREQYFGPGTRLTVT.

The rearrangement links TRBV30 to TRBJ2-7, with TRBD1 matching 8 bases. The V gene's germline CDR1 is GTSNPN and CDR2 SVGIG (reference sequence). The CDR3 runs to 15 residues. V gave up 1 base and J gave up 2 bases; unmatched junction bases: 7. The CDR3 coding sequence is TGTGCCTGGAGTGCTCAGGGACAGGTGACCTACGAGCAGTACTTC. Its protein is CAWSAQGQVTYEQYF.

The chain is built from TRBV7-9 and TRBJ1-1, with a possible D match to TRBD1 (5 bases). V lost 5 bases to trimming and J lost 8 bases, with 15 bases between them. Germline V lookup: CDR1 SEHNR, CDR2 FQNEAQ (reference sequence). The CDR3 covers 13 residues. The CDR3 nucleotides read TGTGCCAGCAGCCCCCCCGGGGCCGAGGAAGCTTTCTTT. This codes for CASSPPGAEEAFF. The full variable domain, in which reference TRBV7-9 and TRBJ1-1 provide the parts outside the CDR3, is DTGVSQNPRHKITKRGQNVTFRCDPISEHNRLYWYRQTLGQGPEFLTYFQNEAQLEKSRLLSDRFSAERPKGSFSTLEIQRTEQGDSAMYLCASSPPGAEEAFFGQGTRLTVV.

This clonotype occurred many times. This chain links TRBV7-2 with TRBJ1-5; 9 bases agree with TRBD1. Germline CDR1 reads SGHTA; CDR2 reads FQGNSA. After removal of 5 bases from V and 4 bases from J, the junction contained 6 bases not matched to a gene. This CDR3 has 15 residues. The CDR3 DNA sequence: TGTGCCAGCAGCCCACAGGGGGCAAGGAATCAGCCCCAGCATTTT. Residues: CASSPQGARNQPQHF.

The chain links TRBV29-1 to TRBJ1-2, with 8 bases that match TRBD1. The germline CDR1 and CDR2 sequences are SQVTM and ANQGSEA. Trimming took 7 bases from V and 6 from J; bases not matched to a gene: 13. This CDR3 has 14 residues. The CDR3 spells CSGGSTGDPDGYTF. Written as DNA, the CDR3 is TGCAGCGGGGGTTCGACAGGGGATCCTGATGGCTACACCTTC.

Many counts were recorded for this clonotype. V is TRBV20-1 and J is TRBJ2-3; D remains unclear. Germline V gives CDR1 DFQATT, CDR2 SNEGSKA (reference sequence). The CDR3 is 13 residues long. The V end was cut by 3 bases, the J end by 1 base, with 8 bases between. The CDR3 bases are TGCAGTGCTAGTCGGCAGGGCACAGATACGCAGTATTTT. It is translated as CSASRQGTDTQYF.

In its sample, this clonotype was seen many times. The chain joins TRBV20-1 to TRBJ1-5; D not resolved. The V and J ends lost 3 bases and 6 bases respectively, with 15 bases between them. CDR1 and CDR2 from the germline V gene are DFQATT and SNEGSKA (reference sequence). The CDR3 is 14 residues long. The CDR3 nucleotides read TGCAGTGCTAGTAAGGCTGGGGAGGGTCAGCCCCAGCATTTT. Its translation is CSASKAGEGQPQHF.

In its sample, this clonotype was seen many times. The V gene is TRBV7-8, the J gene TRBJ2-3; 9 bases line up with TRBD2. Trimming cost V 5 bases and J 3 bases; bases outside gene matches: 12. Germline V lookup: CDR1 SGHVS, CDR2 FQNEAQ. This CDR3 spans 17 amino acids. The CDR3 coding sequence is TGTGCCAGCAGCGCCGTTTGGGGCGGGGGGGCGACAGATACGCAGTATTTT. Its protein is CASSAVWGGGATDTQYF.

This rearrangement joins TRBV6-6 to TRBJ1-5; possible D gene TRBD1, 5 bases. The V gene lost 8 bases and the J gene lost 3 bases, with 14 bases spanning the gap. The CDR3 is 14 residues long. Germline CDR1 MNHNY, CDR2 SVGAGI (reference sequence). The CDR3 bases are TGTGCCAGCGGGATCGGGGGTTTCAATCAGCCCCAGCATTTT. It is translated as CASGIGGFNQPQHF.

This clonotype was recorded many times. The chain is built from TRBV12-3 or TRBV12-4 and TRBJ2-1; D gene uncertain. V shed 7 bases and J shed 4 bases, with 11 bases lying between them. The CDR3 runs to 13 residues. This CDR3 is CASNHGRYNEQFF. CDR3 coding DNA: TGTGCCAGCAACCACGGACGGTACAATGAGCAGTTCTTC.

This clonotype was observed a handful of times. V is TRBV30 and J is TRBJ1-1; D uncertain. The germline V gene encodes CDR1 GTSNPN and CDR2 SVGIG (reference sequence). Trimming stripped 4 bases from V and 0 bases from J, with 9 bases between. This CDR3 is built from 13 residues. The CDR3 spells CAWIGPLNTEAFF. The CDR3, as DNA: TGTGCCTGGATCGGCCCGCTGAACACTGAAGCTTTCTTT.

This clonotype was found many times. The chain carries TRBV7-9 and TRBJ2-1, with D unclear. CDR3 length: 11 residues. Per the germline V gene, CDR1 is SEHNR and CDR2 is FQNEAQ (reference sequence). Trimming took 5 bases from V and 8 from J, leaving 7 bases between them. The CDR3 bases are TGTGCCAGCAGCCCTTTAGATGAGCAGTTCTTC. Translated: CASSPLDEQFF.

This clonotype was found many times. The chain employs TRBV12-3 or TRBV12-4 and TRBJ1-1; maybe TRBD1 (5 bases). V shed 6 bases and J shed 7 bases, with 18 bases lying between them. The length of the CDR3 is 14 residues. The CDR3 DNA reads TGTGCCAGCAGCCTGGGACGACCGGGGGGTGAAGCTTTCTTT. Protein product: CASSLGRPGGEAFF.